This TCR beta chain was sequenced during a study of blood T cells in healthy people across ages. CDR3 size: 13 residues. The V gene lost 10 bases and the J gene lost 4 bases, with 17 bases spanning the gap. Germline assignment: CDR1 WSHSY and CDR2 SAAADI. For the second PCR, which ran for about 7 to 11 cycles, a sample-barcoded 5' primer and a J-beta primer mix were used. From the 5' RACE reads, TCRdb called clonotypes with MiXCR, one entry per CDR3 protein. The sample lists about 1.7 million distinct CDR3 sequences; 28% were seen once. The sample holds many counts of this clonotype. The source is a woman aged 25 to 39 in good health. V is TRBV10-2 and J is TRBJ2-7, with a possible D match to TRBD1 (6 bases). Sequencing was performed on blood. CDR3 protein: CAKHRVGLYEQYF. Written as DNA, the CDR3 is TGCGCCAAACACAGGGTCGGGCTATACGAGCAGTACTTC.